This TCR beta chain emerged from a study of OX40 agonist ivuxolimab in advanced cancers. Peripheral blood came from all dose cohorts at three timepoints. V was pared by 7 bases and J by 2 bases, with 22 bases between. This CDR3 has 16 amino acids. Germline V CDR1 and CDR2: SQVTM, ANQGSEA. The data were produced by immunoSEQ multiplex PCR, yet TCRdb's version contains in-frame clones alone and is incomplete. This table holds over 70,000 clones, roughly 80% found once. Here the sequenced sample was CD4+ or CD8+ T cells sorted from blood, taken in a trial of the OX40 agonist ivuxolimab. V and J are TRBV29-1 and TRBJ2-3; D is possibly TRBD1 or TRBD2 (7 bases each). The TCR originated in an adult with an advanced solid tumor such as melanoma, head and neck, liver or kidney cancer. The CDR3 sequence is CSGSGRGGRSTDTQYF. CDR3 bases: TGCAGCGGCTCCGGCAGGGGGGGGCGCTCCACAGATACGCAGTATTTT.